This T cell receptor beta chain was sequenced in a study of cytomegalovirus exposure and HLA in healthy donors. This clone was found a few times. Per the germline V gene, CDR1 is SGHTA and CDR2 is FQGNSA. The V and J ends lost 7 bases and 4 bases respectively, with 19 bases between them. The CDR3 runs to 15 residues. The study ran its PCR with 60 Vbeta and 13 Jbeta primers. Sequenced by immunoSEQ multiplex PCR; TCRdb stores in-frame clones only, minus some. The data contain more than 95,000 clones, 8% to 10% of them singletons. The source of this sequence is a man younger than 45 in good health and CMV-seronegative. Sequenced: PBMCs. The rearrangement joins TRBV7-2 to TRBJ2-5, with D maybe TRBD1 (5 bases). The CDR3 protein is CASTSGGAVRETQYF. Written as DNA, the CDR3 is TGTGCCAGCACCTCCGGTGGGGCAGTACGAGAGACCCAGTACTTC.